The clone carrying this T cell receptor (beta chain) was seen only once. Per the study methods: Reference gene primers were amplified, and this amplification served to estimate nucleated cell counts. Clones were sequenced by immunoSEQ multiplex PCR, and TCRdb holds only the in-frame ones, with some missing. The V and J calls and the clone size are those of that table, but D and trimming were determined from the DNA. The repertoire consists of a few hundred thousand clones, with 85% to 90% occurring once and the leading ten covering under 6.5%. These data belong to a study of blood T cell repertoires in COVID-19. Overall study: COVID-19 samples, acute and convalescent, were from the United States, Italy and Spain. In each case, the material was cDNA or gDNA derived from T cells, B-cell-depleted T cells, or PBMCs.

The germline V gene has CDR1 SGHTA and CDR2 FQGNSA. CDR3 length: 15 residues. Trimming pared 4 bases from V and 4 bases from J, leaving 17 bases between. Sample: peripheral blood. The chain is built from TRBV7-2 and TRBJ2-7; D unclear. The TCR was taken from a man aged 60 to 69 with acute or convalescent COVID-19. The CDR3 DNA sequence: TGTGCCAGCAGCTCTCCATTTAGTGGAGAGTACGAGCAGTACTTC. This encodes CASSSPFSGEYEQYF.